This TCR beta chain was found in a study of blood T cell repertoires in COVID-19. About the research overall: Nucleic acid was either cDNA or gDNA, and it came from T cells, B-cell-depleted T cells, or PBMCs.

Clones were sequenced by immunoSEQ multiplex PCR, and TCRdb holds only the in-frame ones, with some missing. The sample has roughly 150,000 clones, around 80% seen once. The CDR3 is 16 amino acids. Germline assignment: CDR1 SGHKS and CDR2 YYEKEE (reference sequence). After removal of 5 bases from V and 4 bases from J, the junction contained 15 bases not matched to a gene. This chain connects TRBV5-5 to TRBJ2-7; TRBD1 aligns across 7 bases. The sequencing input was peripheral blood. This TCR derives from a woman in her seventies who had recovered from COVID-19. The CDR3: CASRVGGISLGYEQYF. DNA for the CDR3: TGTGCCAGCAGGGTAGGGGGCATCAGCCTCGGGTACGAGCAGTACTTC. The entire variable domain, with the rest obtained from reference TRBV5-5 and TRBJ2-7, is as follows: DAGVTQSPTHLIKTRGQQVTLRCSPISGHKSVSWYQQVLGQGPQFIFQYYEKEERGRGNFPDRFSARQFPNYSSELNVNALLLGDSALYLCASRVGGISLGYEQYFGPGTRLTVT.